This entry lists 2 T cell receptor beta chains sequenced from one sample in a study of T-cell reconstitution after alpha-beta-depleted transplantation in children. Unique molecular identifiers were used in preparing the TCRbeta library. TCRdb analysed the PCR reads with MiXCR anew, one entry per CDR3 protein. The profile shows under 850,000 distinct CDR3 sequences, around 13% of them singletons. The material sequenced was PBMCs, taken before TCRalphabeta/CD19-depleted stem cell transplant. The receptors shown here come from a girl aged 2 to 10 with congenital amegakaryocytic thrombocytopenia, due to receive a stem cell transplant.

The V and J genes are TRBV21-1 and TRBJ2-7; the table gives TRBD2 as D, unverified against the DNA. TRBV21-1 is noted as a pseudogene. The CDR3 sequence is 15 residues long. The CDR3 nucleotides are TGTGCCAGCGGCGGAGGGGTCCCCGGTGACTACGAGCAGTACTTC. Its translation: CASGGGVPGDYEQYF.

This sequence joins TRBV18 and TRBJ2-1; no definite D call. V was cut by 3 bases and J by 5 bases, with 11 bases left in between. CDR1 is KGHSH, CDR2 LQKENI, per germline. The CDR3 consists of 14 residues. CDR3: CASSPAGVDNEQFF. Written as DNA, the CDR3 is TGTGCCAGCTCACCTGCTGGAGTGGACAATGAGCAGTTCTTC.